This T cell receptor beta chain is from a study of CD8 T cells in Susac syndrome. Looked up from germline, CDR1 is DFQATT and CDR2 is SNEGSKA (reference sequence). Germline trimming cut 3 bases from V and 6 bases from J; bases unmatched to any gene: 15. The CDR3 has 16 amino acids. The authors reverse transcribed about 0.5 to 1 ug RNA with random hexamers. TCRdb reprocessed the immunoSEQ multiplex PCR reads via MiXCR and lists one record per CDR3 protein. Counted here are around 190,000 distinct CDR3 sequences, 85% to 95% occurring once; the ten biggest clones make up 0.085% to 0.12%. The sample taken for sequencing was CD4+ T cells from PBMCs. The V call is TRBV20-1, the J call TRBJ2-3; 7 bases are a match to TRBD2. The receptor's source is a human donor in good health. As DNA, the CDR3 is TGCAGTGCTAGCGAAGGGACTATCAAGTGGGGCGATACGCAGTATTTT. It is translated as CSASEGTIKWGDTQYF.